Here is one T cell receptor (beta chain) with its context. Antigen unknown. TCRdb reprocessed the reads with MiXCR, giving one entry per CDR3 protein. This table holds fewer than 1,000,000 distinct CDR3 sequences, approximately 30% found once. This entry belongs to a study of T cell repertoires in cytomegalovirus infection. Looking at the study overall: From public TCR beta signatures came an indication of both CMV infection and matching HLA type. Findings of the study overall: Identification of carriers of CMV plus the relevant HLA was achieved through cumulative public TCR beta family frequency. The study found HLA-C-restricted CMV-specific TCR beta clonotypes dominating the ex vivo response.

The V gene's germline CDR1 is SGHTS and CDR2 YDEGEE. Deletions cut 0 bases from V and 5 bases from J, with 15 bases between. CDR3 size: 16 residues. Material: cultured CD8+ T cells from PBMCs, obtained from culture after CMV antigen stimulation. The V gene is TRBV5-8, the J gene TRBJ2-1, with a possible D match to TRBD2 (6 bases). The TCR originated in a human donor in good health (CMV status not recorded). Some clones in this sample may be carry-over from other donors' samples. The CDR3 region has the DNA TGTGCCAGCAGCTTGGTGGGAGGCCCGAGGGACAATGAGCAGTTCTTC. Its translation: CASSLVGGPRDNEQFF.